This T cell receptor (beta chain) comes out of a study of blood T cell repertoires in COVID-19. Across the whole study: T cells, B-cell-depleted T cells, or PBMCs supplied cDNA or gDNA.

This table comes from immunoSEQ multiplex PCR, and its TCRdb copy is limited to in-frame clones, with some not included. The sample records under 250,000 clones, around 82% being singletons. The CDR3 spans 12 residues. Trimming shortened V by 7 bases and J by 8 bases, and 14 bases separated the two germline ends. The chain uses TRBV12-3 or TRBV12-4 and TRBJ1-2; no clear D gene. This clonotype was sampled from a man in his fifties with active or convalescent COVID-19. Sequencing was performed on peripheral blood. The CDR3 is CASTMVNEGYTF. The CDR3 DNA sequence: TGTGCCAGCACCATGGTTAATGAGGGCTACACCTTC.